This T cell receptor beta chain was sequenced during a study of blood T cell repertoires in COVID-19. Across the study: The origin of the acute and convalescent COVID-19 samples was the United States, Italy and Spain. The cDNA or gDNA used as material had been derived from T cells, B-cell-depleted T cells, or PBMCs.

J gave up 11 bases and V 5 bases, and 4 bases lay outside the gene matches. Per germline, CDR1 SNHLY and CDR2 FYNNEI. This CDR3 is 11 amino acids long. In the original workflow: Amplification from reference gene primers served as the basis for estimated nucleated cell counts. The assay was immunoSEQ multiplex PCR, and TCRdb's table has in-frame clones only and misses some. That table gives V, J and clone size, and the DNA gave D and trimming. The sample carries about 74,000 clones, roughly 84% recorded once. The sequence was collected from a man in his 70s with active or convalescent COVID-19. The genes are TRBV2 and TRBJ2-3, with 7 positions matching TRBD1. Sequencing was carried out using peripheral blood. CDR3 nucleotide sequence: TGTGCCAGCAGTCTACAGGGGAGGCAGTATTTT. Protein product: CASSLQGRQYF.